Detailed here is one T cell receptor (beta chain). Antigen specificity is unknown. The germline V gene encodes CDR1 MNHNY and CDR2 SVGAGI (reference sequence). The V segment lost 2 bases and the J segment 10 bases; nucleotides outside the gene matches: 5. This CDR3 has 13 amino acids. This specimen belongs to a study of CD8 T cells in Susac syndrome. Study conclusions and caveats: TCR sequencing and HLA analysis covered a relatively small number of individuals.

Reverse transcription of 0.5 to 1 ug RNA was performed with random hexamers. Amplification of TCR beta CDR3 spanned 54 Vbeta and 13 Jbeta via immunoSEQ multiplex PCR. TCRdb redid the calling of the immunoSEQ multiplex PCR reads with MiXCR, one entry per CDR3 protein. The data contain approximately 100,000 distinct CDR3 sequences, about 90% of them singletons. CD8+ and CD4+ T cells circulating in blood were sequenced for TCR beta. It was healthy donors who served as the controls, matched for age and sex. The V and J genes are TRBV6-6 and TRBJ1-1, with 9 bases lining up with TRBD1. Sequencing was done on a sample of CD8+ T cells from PBMCs. The origin of this receptor is a human donor in good health. The DNA of the CDR3 is TGTGCCAGCAGTTACCAACAGGGGGCTGGAGCTTTCTTT. This translates into CASSYQQGAGAFF.